These 27 T cell receptor beta chains originate from one sample sequenced in a study of blood T cell repertoires in COVID-19. Generated by immunoSEQ multiplex PCR, the TCRdb table keeps only in-frame clones and is missing some. Among roughly 90,000 clones, 85% to 90% were seen once, and the ten largest hold roughly 1.1%. The sample consisted of peripheral blood. These receptors all come from a human donor in a cohort sampled during active COVID-19.

V gene TRBV27 combines with J gene TRBJ2-7; D might be TRBD1 (6 bases). Germline-derived CDR1 and CDR2 are MNHEY and SMNVEV (reference sequence). This CDR3 contains 13 residues. V dropped 5 bases and J dropped 7 bases, with 15 bases sitting between them. CDR3 DNA sequence: TGTGCCAGCAGTCCGAGGGACCAGGGGGAGCAGTACTTC. Translated: CASSPRDQGEQYF.

The chain combines TRBV5-4 with TRBJ2-1, with 13 nucleotides matching TRBD2. The CDR3 has 15 residues. With 4 bases clipped from V and 7 bases from J, the junction kept 5 bases outside the gene matches. Germline V gene sequence: CDR1 SGHNT, CDR2 YYREEE (reference sequence). The CDR3 bases are TGTGCCAGCAGCCCGGGACTAGCGGGAAATAATGAGCAGTTCTTC. Translation: CASSPGLAGNNEQFF. Full variable domain (missing parts from reference TRBV5-4 and TRBJ2-1): ETGVTQSPTHLIKTRGQQVTLRCSSQSGHNTVSWYQQALGQGPQFIFQYYREEENGRGNFPPRFSGLQFPNYSSELNVNALELDDSALYLCASSPGLAGNNEQFFGPGTRLTVL.

Worth noting for this clone: At one end the junction does not follow the germline gene, possibly because of a read error. The rearrangement joins TRBV19 to TRBJ2-2; D possibly corresponds to TRBD1 (5 bases). This CDR3 has 13 amino acids. Germline CDR1 and CDR2: LNHDA and SQIVND (reference sequence). The CDR3 DNA is TGTGCCGGTAGTATGGCAGGGACCGGGGAGCTGTTTTTT. This translates into CAGSMAGTGELFF. Combining the CDR3 with reference TRBV19 and TRBJ2-2 gives the whole variable domain DGGITQSPKYLFRKEGQNVTLSCEQNLNHDAMYWYRQDPGQGLRLIYYSQIVNDFQKGDIAEGYSVSREKKESFPLTVTSAQKNPTAFYLCAGSMAGTGELFFGEGSRLTVL.

This clone was seen only once. The chain recombines TRBV6-5 with TRBJ2-4, with D perhaps matching TRBD1 (6 bases). From germline, CDR1 is MNHEY and CDR2 SVGAGI. The CDR3 runs to 13 residues. The germline V and J ends were trimmed by 8 bases and 7 bases, with 15 bases remaining between them. Here the CDR3 reads CASLPGQSNIQYF. The DNA of the CDR3 is TGTGCCAGCCTCCCGGGACAATCTAACATTCAGTACTTC.

V is TRBV27 and J is TRBJ1-1, with D perhaps TRBD1 (6 bases). Germline V gene sequence: CDR1 MNHEY, CDR2 SMNVEV (reference sequence). The CDR3 covers 17 residues. V was shortened by 3 bases and J by 1 base, with 18 bases between the two germline ends. CDR3: CASSFKVGAATNTEAFF. The DNA for the CDR3 is TGTGCCAGCAGTTTCAAGGTGGGGGCAGCCACGAACACTGAAGCTTTCTTT.

The chain recombines TRBV5-1 with TRBJ2-7; TRBD2 aligns across 9 bases. The CDR3 contains 15 residues. V dropped 2 bases and J dropped 2; count of bases not matched to a gene: 5. Germline-derived CDR1 and CDR2 are SGHRS and YFSETQ. CDR3 protein: CASSFNAGGAYEQYF. The CDR3 nucleotides read TGCGCCAGCAGCTTTAACGCGGGAGGGGCCTACGAGCAGTACTTC.

This clone has just one count. J is TRBJ1-1 and V is TRBV5-5; TRBD1 aligns across 10 bases. This CDR3 spans 15 amino acids. Trimming at V came to 4 bases and at J to 4 bases, leaving 7 bases not matched to a gene. The germline V gene encodes CDR1 SGHKS and CDR2 YYEKEE (reference sequence). CDR3 nucleotide sequence: TGTGCCAGCAGCCTGGACAGGGGGACAGGCACTGAAGCTTTCTTT. Translation: CASSLDRGTGTEAFF.

This clone was seen a single time. The gene calls are TRBV28 and TRBJ1-2, with TRBD1 matching over 10 bases. The CDR3 totals 13 residues. Unmatched junction bases numbered 7, after V lost 7 bases and J lost 8 bases. Germline CDR1 MDHEN, CDR2 SYDVKM. The chain's CDR3 is CASNAGQGTGYTF. The CDR3 DNA follows: TGTGCCAGCAACGCGGGACAGGGGACCGGCTACACCTTC.

The J gene is TRBJ2-7, the V gene TRBV9, with a tentative D call TRBD1 (5 bases). The V and J ends lost 4 bases and 4 bases respectively, with 9 bases between them. The length of the CDR3 is 12 residues. Germline values: CDR1 SGDLS, CDR2 YYNGEE. The CDR3 sequence: CASSPGHYEQYF. The CDR3 DNA follows: TGTGCCAGCAGCCCCGGACATTACGAGCAGTACTTC.

This clone occurred a few times. The V and J genes are TRBV25-1 and TRBJ1-6; D not resolved. The germline CDR1 and CDR2 sequences are MGHDK and SYGVNS. The CDR3 has 13 residues. V lost 8 bases and J 4 bases, leaving 9 bases between the germline ends. The CDR3 sequence: CASGGRYNSPLHF. The DNA for the CDR3 is TGTGCCAGCGGAGGGAGGTATAATTCACCCCTCCACTTT.

This clone occurred once. The chain recombines TRBV30 with TRBJ1-6, with 8 bases matching TRBD1. This CDR3 region has 16 residues. The trim removed 1 base at V and 7 bases at J, leaving 9 bases unmatched. Germline V gene data show CDR1 as GTSNPN and CDR2 as SVGIG (reference sequence). The DNA for the CDR3 is TGTGCCTGGAGTGCCGAGACAGGGGCACCAAATTCACCCCTCCACTTT. Protein product: CAWSAETGAPNSPLHF.

The V gene is TRBV5-1, the J gene TRBJ2-1, with a weak D call TRBD2 (6 bases). This CDR3 has 14 amino acids. Trimming cost V 2 bases and J 10 bases, with 16 bases left between them. Germline loops: CDR1 SGHRS, CDR2 YFSETQ. CDR3 in DNA: TGCGCCAGCAGCTTATCGACCCATAGCGGAGAGCAGTTCTTC. Residues: CASSLSTHSGEQFF.

This chain uses TRBV9 with TRBJ1-6; a weak D match, TRBD1 (5 bases). Per the germline V gene, CDR1 is SGDLS and CDR2 is YYNGEE. The CDR3 loop spans 18 amino acids. The V and J ends lost 3 bases and 7 bases respectively, with 23 bases between them. CDR3 protein: CASSGKHEERGANSPLHF. CDR3 in DNA: TGTGCCAGCAGCGGAAAGCATGAGGAGCGGGGCGCGAATTCACCCCTCCACTTT.

The rearrangement uses TRBV5-4 and TRBJ2-1, with 8 positions matching TRBD1. CDR3 length: 16 amino acids. The V and J ends lost 4 bases and 5 bases, in that order; junction bases with no gene match: 11. The germline V gene encodes CDR1 SGHNT and CDR2 YYREEE (reference sequence). The CDR3 sequence is CASSPSPGQGDNEQFF. The CDR3 DNA reads TGTGCCAGCAGCCCCAGCCCCGGACAGGGAGACAATGAGCAGTTCTTC.

Only a few counts were recorded for this clone. The rearrangement joins TRBV4-2 to TRBJ1-3, with 9 bases aligning to TRBD1. Unmatched junction bases numbered 5, after V lost 1 base and J lost 1 base. The germline V gene has CDR1 LGHNA and CDR2 YNFKEQ. The CDR3 runs 17 residues. In DNA form, the CDR3 reads TGTGCCAGCAGCCAAGTCGAGGGGACAGGGTCTGGAAACACCATATATTTT. Encoded protein: CASSQVEGTGSGNTIYF.

The chain is built from TRBV6-6 and TRBJ2-2; TRBD2 agrees at 8 bases. The germline CDR1 and CDR2 sequences are MNHNY and SVGAGI (reference sequence). The CDR3 is 16 amino acids. V lost 5 bases and J lost 7; bases outside the gene matches: 12. This CDR3 is CASSRTGSGSYGELFF. CDR3 bases: TGTGCCAGCAGTCGAACAGGGAGCGGGAGTTACGGGGAGCTGTTTTTT.

The chain is built from TRBV5-1 and TRBJ2-1, with a weak D call TRBD1 (7 bases). With 4 bases removed from V and 3 bases from J, the gap between germline ends came to 14 bases. This CDR3 is 15 amino acids long. From germline, CDR1 is SGHRS and CDR2 YFSETQ. As DNA, the CDR3 is TGCGCCAGCAGCGCGGGACAGACGAGCTACAATGAGCAGTTCTTC. Protein sequence: CASSAGQTSYNEQFF.

This rearrangement joins TRBV30 to TRBJ1-2, with a tentative D call TRBD1 (5 bases). The CDR3 totals 13 residues. Per the germline V gene, CDR1 is GTSNPN and CDR2 is SVGIG (reference sequence). V lost 8 bases, J lost 4 bases, and 17 bases lay in between. CDR3 residues: CALPVGGAYGYTF. CDR3 nucleotide sequence: TGTGCCCTCCCTGTGGGGGGAGCCTATGGCTACACCTTC.

The chain carries TRBV19 and TRBJ2-4; 7 positions agree with TRBD2. The CDR3 is made up of 14 amino acids. Germline values: CDR1 LNHDA, CDR2 SQIVND (reference sequence). V dropped 4 bases and J dropped 6; count of bases not matched to a gene: 6. CDR3: CASSSGRAGNIQYF. The CDR3 bases are TGTGCCAGTAGTAGCGGGAGAGCTGGAAACATTCAGTACTTC.

The chain employs TRBV7-3 and TRBJ1-1; tentative D call: TRBD1 (5 bases). This CDR3 is built from 13 residues. Germline loops: CDR1 SGHTA, CDR2 FQGTGA. V was shortened by 3 bases and J by 3 bases, with 8 bases between the two germline ends. CDR3 nucleotides: TGTGCCAGCAGCTTGACAGAGGACACTGAAGCTTTCTTT. It yields the protein CASSLTEDTEAFF.

J is TRBJ2-4 and V is TRBV2; perhaps TRBD2 as D (5 bases). Germline V gene sequence: CDR1 SNHLY, CDR2 FYNNEI. The ends were cut back, 6 bases at V and 1 base at J, with 13 bases in the middle. The CDR3 is 15 amino acids. The CDR3 region has the DNA TGTGCCAGCAGCGTGACCTGGGAGGCCAAAAACATTCAGTACTTC. This gives the protein CASSVTWEAKNIQYF.

V gene TRBV6-5 combines with J gene TRBJ2-1; D is unresolved. Deletions cut 6 bases from V and 0 bases from J, with 12 bases between. This CDR3 region has 15 residues. The germline V gene has CDR1 MNHEY and CDR2 SVGAGI. CDR3 nucleotide sequence: TGTGCCAGCAGCCCCGACTCGAGCTCCTACAATGAGCAGTTCTTC. The encoded protein is CASSPDSSSYNEQFF.

This clone is a singleton in its sample. The chain employs TRBV7-6 and TRBJ2-2, with TRBD2 matching over 7 bases. The CDR3 covers 17 residues. CDR1 is SGHVS, CDR2 FNYEAQ, per germline. The junction had 7 bases not matched to a gene; V was cut back by 1 base and J by 2 bases. CDR3 region: CASSLVGGTDNTGELFF. In DNA form, the CDR3 reads TGTGCCAGCAGCTTAGTGGGGGGGACTGATAACACCGGGGAGCTGTTTTTT.

This clone turned up a few times. The chain couples TRBV19 to TRBJ2-1, with TRBD2 matching over 12 bases. The V gene's germline CDR1 is LNHDA and CDR2 SQIVND (reference sequence). This CDR3 comprises 14 residues. Germline trimming cut 6 bases from V and 8 bases from J; bases unmatched to any gene: 5. The CDR3 DNA sequence: TGTGCCAGTAGAGGGACTAGCGGGCTCTATGAGCAGTTCTTC. This sequence encodes CASRGTSGLYEQFF.

In DNA, the CDR3 is TGTGCCAGCAGTTTAGGGCTAGCGGGAGGGGGCACCGGGGAGCTGTTTTTT. This sequence encodes CASSLGLAGGGTGELFF. The chain has TRBV27 and TRBJ2-2; TRBD2 matches 12 bases. After removal of 2 bases from V and 4 bases from J, the junction contained 5 bases not matched to a gene. Germline V gene sequence: CDR1 MNHEY, CDR2 SMNVEV (reference sequence). This CDR3 comprises 17 residues.

The chain carries TRBV27 and TRBJ2-7; 9 bases align to TRBD2. The CDR3 loop spans 18 amino acids. CDR1 MNHEY and CDR2 SMNVEV come from the germline V gene (reference sequence). V gave up 4 bases and J gave up 0 bases; unmatched junction bases: 13. The CDR3 DNA follows: TGTGCCAGCAGTTCCCGTTTACTAGCGGGCAGGAGCTCCTACGAGCAGTACTTC. It encodes CASSSRLLAGRSSYEQYF.

J is TRBJ1-5 and V is TRBV28; 9 bases are shared with TRBD1. The CDR3 totals 15 residues. Losses at the gene ends were 2 bases for V and 4 bases for J; bases not matched to a gene: 3. CDR1 is MDHEN and CDR2 is SYDVKM in the germline V gene. The CDR3 region has the DNA TGTGCCAGCAGTTTAAGGGGACAGGGTAATCAGCCCCAGCATTTT. Its translation is CASSLRGQGNQPQHF.